Below, 27 T cell receptor beta chains from the same sample are listed, as sequenced in a study of OX40 agonist ivuxolimab in advanced cancers. Clones were sequenced by immunoSEQ multiplex PCR, and TCRdb holds only the in-frame ones, with some missing. The table lists roughly 70,000 clones, 80% to 90% of them singletons. The sample here was CD4+ or CD8+ T cells sorted from blood, taken in a trial of the OX40 agonist ivuxolimab. The receptors originated from an adult with an advanced solid tumor such as melanoma, head and neck, liver or kidney cancer.

The J gene is TRBJ1-2, the V gene TRBV19, with 9 bases fitting TRBD1. The CDR3 loop spans 17 amino acids. Losses at the gene ends were 4 bases for V and 4 bases for J; bases not matched to a gene: 13. Germline CDR1 reads LNHDA; CDR2 reads SQIVND (reference sequence). Here the CDR3 reads CASSTKPGQGSPYGYTF. In nucleotides, the CDR3 is TGTGCCAGTAGTACGAAGCCGGGACAGGGAAGCCCCTATGGCTACACCTTC.

The chain employs TRBV5-1 and TRBJ1-1, with a possible D match to TRBD1 (5 bases). CDR1 is SGHRS, CDR2 YFSETQ, per germline. V was pared by 2 bases and J by 8 bases, with 13 bases between. This CDR3 comprises 13 residues. The CDR3 reads CASSFRDSGEAFF. The CDR3 DNA reads as TGCGCCAGCAGCTTCAGGGATTCCGGGGAAGCTTTCTTT.

V is TRBV7-8 and J is TRBJ2-7; the match to TRBD2 covers 11 bases. Germline CDR1 reads SGHVS; CDR2 reads FQNEAQ. V lost 0 bases and J lost 2; bases outside the gene matches: 3. The CDR3 is 16 residues long. The CDR3 nucleotides read TGTGCCAGCAGCTTAGCGCCGGGACTAGCGGCCTACGAGCAGTACTTC. It specifies CASSLAPGLAAYEQYF.

The chain recombines TRBV7-2 with TRBJ2-2, with a weak D call TRBD2 (5 bases). V lost 1 base, J lost 3 bases, and 9 bases lay in between. The CDR3 is made up of 15 amino acids. CDR1 and CDR2 from the germline V gene are SGHTA and FQGNSA. The CDR3, as DNA: TGTGCCAGCAGCTTAGTGGACTCCCACACCGGGGAGCTGTTTTTT. This encodes CASSLVDSHTGELFF.

Turning to this clone: Other DNA sequences of this sample code for an identical CDR3. The rearrangement uses TRBV5-1 and TRBJ1-3, with D unclear. Germline assignment: CDR1 SGHRS and CDR2 YFSETQ. This CDR3 is built from 16 residues. V was shortened by 0 bases and J by 0 bases, with 10 bases between the two germline ends. The CDR3 sequence is CASSLAAGSSGNTIYF. CDR3 nucleotides: TGCGCCAGCAGCTTGGCAGCTGGTAGCTCTGGAAACACCATATATTTT.

This clone has only a few counts. The V and J genes are TRBV5-4 and TRBJ2-1; 10 bases align to TRBD2. CDR1 and CDR2 from the germline V gene are SGHNT and YYREEE (reference sequence). The trim removed 4 bases at V and 7 bases at J, leaving 5 bases unmatched. There are 14 residues in the CDR3. The CDR3 region is CASSLAGDGNEQFF. CDR3 bases: TGTGCCAGCAGCCTAGCGGGAGATGGGAATGAGCAGTTCTTC.

This chain joins TRBV19 and TRBJ2-1, with unresolved D. The V end was cut by 3 bases, the J end by 8 bases, with 11 bases between. This CDR3 contains 13 residues. Germline V gene sequence: CDR1 LNHDA, CDR2 SQIVND (reference sequence). The CDR3 region is CASSIGGFDEQFF. The CDR3 DNA reads TGTGCCAGTAGTATCGGTGGTTTCGATGAGCAGTTCTTC.

V and J are TRBV11-3 and TRBJ2-1, with D tentatively TRBD2 (5 bases). V lost 2 bases and J lost 10, with 15 bases in between. The V gene's germline CDR1 is SGHNT and CDR2 YENEEA. The CDR3 is 14 amino acids. The CDR3 loop reads CASSLSHRGGEQFF. The DNA for the CDR3 is TGTGCCAGCAGCTTATCACATCGGGGTGGAGAGCAGTTCTTC.

This chain links TRBV5-1 with TRBJ2-5, with D hard to call. Between the trimmed V and J ends, which lost 3 bases and 5 bases, there was a span of 11 bases. Germline V gene sequence: CDR1 SGHRS, CDR2 YFSETQ. The length of the CDR3 is 13 residues. The CDR3 protein is CASSSVLSETQYF. The DNA for the CDR3 is TGCGCCAGCAGCTCGGTCCTGTCGGAGACCCAGTACTTC.

The chain combines TRBV6-5 with TRBJ2-7; 11 bases fit TRBD1. This CDR3 contains 15 residues. J gave up 5 bases and V 5 bases, and 8 bases lay outside the gene matches. CDR1 MNHEY and CDR2 SVGAGI come from the germline V gene. The CDR3 DNA is TGTGCCAGCAGTCCGGACAGGGGGCGCATCAACGAGCAGTACTTC. Protein sequence: CASSPDRGRINEQYF.

This chain connects TRBV29-1 to TRBJ1-1; TRBD1 is a possible D gene (5 bases). The CDR3 is 13 amino acids. V lost 4 bases and J lost 1, with 10 bases in between. The germline gives CDR1 SQVTM, CDR2 ANQGSEA. The CDR3 DNA reads TGCAGCGTTGTAGTGGGGACGAACACTGAAGCTTTCTTT. As protein: CSVVVGTNTEAFF. Full variable domain (rest looked up from reference TRBV29-1 and TRBJ1-1): SAVISQKPSRDICQRGTSLTIQCQVDSQVTMMFWYRQQPGQSLTLIATANQGSEATYESGFVIDKFPISRPNLTFSTLTVSNMSPEDSSIYLCSVVVGTNTEAFFGQGTRLTVV.

This rearrangement joins TRBV6-1 to TRBJ2-7; TRBD2 aligns across 7 bases. The ends lost 4 bases at V and 4 bases at J; junction bases unmatched: 10. Germline CDR1 MNHNS, CDR2 SASEGT. The CDR3 runs to 15 residues. The CDR3 coding sequence is TGTGCCAGCAGTGCCGGGGGGACTGCCAGTTACGAGCAGTACTTC. Protein sequence: CASSAGGTASYEQYF.

The rearrangement joins TRBV28 to TRBJ1-4; a possible D gene is TRBD1 (5 bases). Germline assignment: CDR1 MDHEN and CDR2 SYDVKM. V lost 3 bases, J lost 3 bases, and 8 bases lay in between. The CDR3 extends over 14 amino acids. CDR3 protein: CASSFGGANEKLFF. The DNA of the CDR3 is TGTGCCAGCAGTTTCGGGGGGGCTAATGAAAAACTGTTTTTT.

This chain links TRBV5-1 with TRBJ1-2; tentative D call: TRBD1 (6 bases). Trimming removed 4 bases from V and 6 bases from J, with 19 bases in between. Germline CDR1 reads SGHRS; CDR2 reads YFSETQ. The CDR3 totals 15 residues. CDR3 residues: CASSVTRGGEDGYTF. CDR3 bases: TGCGCCAGCAGCGTGACAAGGGGGGGCGAGGATGGCTACACCTTC.

The gene calls are TRBV5-1 and TRBJ2-1; no definite D call. The CDR3 has 13 residues. Trimming pared 4 bases from V and 6 bases from J, leaving 11 bases between. Germline V gene data show CDR1 as SGHRS and CDR2 as YFSETQ. CDR3 region: CASSTNAGNEQFF. The CDR3 DNA reads as TGCGCCAGCAGCACCAACGCAGGCAATGAGCAGTTCTTC.

The CDR3 region is CASSLAGSYNEQFF. The CDR3 region has the DNA TGTGCCAGCAGCTTAGCCGGCTCCTACAATGAGCAGTTCTTC. The chain recombines TRBV11-2 with TRBJ2-1; no definite D call. CDR1 is SGHAT and CDR2 is FQNNGV in the germline V gene. Deletions cut 1 base from V and 0 bases from J, with 4 bases between. CDR3 length equals 14 residues.

CDR3 sequence (DNA): TGTGCCAGTTCCACTGGGACAGGGAGGTATGAGCAGTTCTTC. This gives the protein CASSTGTGRYEQFF. The V call is TRBV19, the J call TRBJ2-1, with TRBD1 matching over 9 bases. J was trimmed by 8 bases and V by 8 bases; bases with no gene match: 10. The germline V gene has CDR1 LNHDA and CDR2 SQIVND (reference sequence). The CDR3 extends over 14 amino acids.

The J gene is TRBJ1-6, the V gene TRBV5-1; D possibly corresponds to TRBD1 (5 bases). The CDR3 sequence is 16 residues long. CDR1 is SGHRS and CDR2 is YFSETQ in the germline V gene. V was pared by 0 bases and J by 13 bases, with 20 bases between. CDR3 sequence: CASSLAGALGNSPLHF. The CDR3 DNA sequence: TGCGCCAGCAGCTTGGCCGGGGCGTTGGGGAACTCGCCCCTCCACTTT.

This chain links TRBV11-2 with TRBJ2-2; 8 bases are a match to TRBD2. J was trimmed by 2 bases and V by 1 base; bases with no gene match: 9. Germline CDR1 SGHAT, CDR2 FQNNGV. This CDR3 is built from 18 residues. CDR3 nucleotide sequence: TGTGCCAGCAGCTTAGGTCGAAGACTAGCGAAAAACACCGGGGAGCTGTTTTTT. Translating it yields CASSLGRRLAKNTGELFF.

This clone was picked up a small number of times. This rearrangement joins TRBV28 to TRBJ2-3, with D unresolved. Germline V gives CDR1 MDHEN, CDR2 SYDVKM. Trimming shortened V by 7 bases and J by 4 bases, and 9 bases separated the two germline ends. This CDR3 is 12 amino acids long. CDR3 region: CASNEAADTQYF. The CDR3 region has the DNA TGTGCCAGCAACGAGGCAGCAGATACGCAGTATTTT.

Of note for this clone: The germline gene is not matched at one end of the junction; a read error may be the cause. The gene calls are TRBV27 and TRBJ1-3, with a tentative D call TRBD1 (6 bases). CDR1 MNHEY and CDR2 SMNVEV come from the germline V gene (reference sequence). The CDR3 is 15 amino acids. Written as DNA, the CDR3 is TGTGCCAGCAGGCGAGACAGGTCCTCTGGGAACACCATATATTTT. Protein: CASRRDRSSGNTIYF.

CDR3 sequence reads: CASSLTGAHETQYF. As DNA, the CDR3 is TGTGCCAGCAGCTTAACCGGGGCCCACGAGACCCAGTACTTC. This chain joins TRBV7-2 and TRBJ2-5; D assignment may be TRBD1 or TRBD2 (5 bases each). Germline V gives CDR1 SGHTA, CDR2 FQGNSA. The V gene lost 2 bases and the J gene lost 5 bases, with 12 bases spanning the gap. The CDR3 is 14 residues long.

Written as DNA, the CDR3 is TGTGCCATCAGTGATTCCGGGACAGGGAAGAACACCGGGGAGCTGTTTTTT. It codes for CAISDSGTGKNTGELFF. J is TRBJ2-2 and V is TRBV10-3; 9 bases are shared with TRBD1. The junction had 6 bases not matched to a gene; V was cut back by 3 bases and J by 1 base. Germline CDR1 is ENHRY and CDR2 is SYGVKD. The CDR3 loop spans 17 amino acids.

V usage is TRBV6-1 and J usage is TRBJ1-2; D not resolved. V lost 5 bases and J lost 4, with 17 bases in between. The CDR3 extends over 15 amino acids. CDR1 MNHNS and CDR2 SASEGT come from the germline V gene. Written as DNA, the CDR3 is TGTGCCAGCAGTTTTTCACGAGACGCTTCCTATGGCTACACCTTC. Translating gives CASSFSRDASYGYTF.

The gene calls are TRBV7-2 and TRBJ1-5; perhaps TRBD1 as D (5 bases). This CDR3 comprises 15 residues. CDR1 and CDR2 from the germline V gene are SGHTA and FQGNSA. The V end was cut by 1 base, the J end by 3 bases, with 10 bases between. CDR3 DNA: TGTGCCAGCAGCTTAGGGGGGGAGATCAATCAGCCCCAGCATTTT. It codes for CASSLGGEINQPQHF. Complete variable domain (other parts from reference TRBV7-2 and TRBJ1-5): GAGVSQSPSNKVTEKGKDVELRCDPISGHTALYWYRQSLGQGLEFLIYFQGNSAPDKSGLPSDRFSAERTGGSVSTLTIQRTQQEDSAVYLCASSLGGEINQPQHFGDGTRLSIL.

This clone was seen a few times. This chain connects TRBV12-5 to TRBJ2-2, with a tentative D call TRBD2 (6 bases). The CDR3 contains 14 residues. Trimming took off 6 bases at V and 1 base at J, with 9 bases between the two ends. Germline V CDR1 and CDR2: LGHNT, FRNRAP. In DNA form, the CDR3 reads TGTGCTAGTGGGCCCGGGGGGAACACCGGGGAGCTGTTTTTT. This encodes CASGPGGNTGELFF.

The chain links TRBV5-1 to TRBJ1-4, with a tentative D call TRBD1 (6 bases). This CDR3 spans 14 amino acids. V was trimmed by 2 bases and J by 11 bases, leaving 16 bases between them. The germline gives CDR1 SGHRS, CDR2 YFSETQ. The CDR3 spells CASSFGQLTPKLFF. In DNA form, the CDR3 reads TGCGCCAGCAGCTTTGGACAGCTTACACCTAAACTGTTTTTT.